A single sample gave rise to the 5 T cell receptor beta chains below, sequenced in a study of shared clonotypes between healthy human individuals. The protocol was immunoSEQ multiplex PCR, while the TCRdb copy is restricted to in-frame clones and leaves out a portion. The data show about 470,000 clones, with roughly 83% seen just once and approximately 13% held by the top ten. Sequencing was carried out using PBMCs. All receptors come from a woman aged 40 to 50 in good health. Some clones in this sample may be carry-over from other donors' samples.

This chain joins TRBV6-6 and TRBJ2-1; D unresolved. Germline values: CDR1 MNHNY, CDR2 SVGAGI (reference sequence). This CDR3 has 15 residues. V lost 2 bases and J 0 bases, leaving 8 bases between the germline ends. CDR3 residues: CASSYRADSYNEQFF. For the CDR3, the DNA is TGTGCCAGCAGTTACAGGGCGGACTCCTACAATGAGCAGTTCTTC.

This clone was seen a single time. The chain couples TRBV4-2 to TRBJ1-4; a possible D gene is TRBD1 (5 bases). Between the trimmed V and J ends, which lost 0 bases and 8 bases, there was a span of 16 bases. CDR3 length: 16 amino acids. Germline values: CDR1 LGHNA, CDR2 YNFKEQ. CDR3 sequence: CASSQDERGDGEKLFF. CDR3 DNA: TGTGCCAGCAGCCAAGATGAGCGGGGGGATGGGGAAAAACTGTTTTTT.

The genes are TRBV29-1 and TRBJ2-1; TRBD2 matches 7 bases. V trimming: 7 bases; J trimming: 3 bases; junction bases outside the gene matches: 9. The CDR3 extends over 14 amino acids. CDR1 is SQVTM and CDR2 is ANQGSEA in the germline V gene. CDR3 protein: CSGGGLRGYNEQFF. The CDR3 DNA is TGCAGCGGGGGGGGACTTAGAGGCTACAATGAGCAGTTCTTC.

This chain joins TRBV2 and TRBJ2-7, with D maybe TRBD1 (5 bases). V was clipped by 8 bases and J by 4 bases, with 15 bases between them. The length of the CDR3 is 13 residues. Germline V gene data show CDR1 as SNHLY and CDR2 as FYNNEI. Here the CDR3 DNA reads TGTGCCAGCGGGGCACTCAACGGATACGAGCAGTACTTC. It specifies CASGALNGYEQYF.

This chain uses TRBV7-2 with TRBJ1-5, with TRBD1 identical over 7 bases. The CDR3 has 15 amino acids. Unmatched junction bases numbered 8, after V lost 5 bases and J lost 4 bases. Germline lookup yields CDR1 SGHTA and CDR2 FQGNSA. The CDR3 loop is CASSLTGERNQPQHF. The CDR3 DNA reads TGTGCCAGCAGCCTCACAGGGGAAAGGAATCAGCCCCAGCATTTT. Supplemented by reference TRBV7-2 and TRBJ1-5, the full variable domain reads GAGVSQSPSNKVTEKGKDVELRCDPISGHTALYWYRQSLGQGLEFLIYFQGNSAPDKSGLPSDRFSAERTGGSVSTLTIQRTQQEDSAVYLCASSLTGERNQPQHFGDGTRLSIL.